Shown below are 12 T cell receptor beta chains from a single sample sequenced in a study of cytomegalovirus exposure and HLA in healthy donors. The primer mix had 60 Vbeta and 13 Jbeta primers. TCRdb keeps only in-frame clones here, not all; method: immunoSEQ multiplex PCR. The top ten clones hold under 2.5% of a sample with more than 110,000 clones, around three quarters of them seen once. Sequencing was performed on PBMCs. Receptors originate from an older woman in good health and CMV-seropositive.

The CDR3 sequence: CASSPNSRVGGYTF. CDR3 sequence (DNA): TGCGCCAGCAGCCCGAACTCCAGGGTAGGTGGCTACACCTTC. This rearrangement joins TRBV5-1 to TRBJ1-2; D may be TRBD1 (5 bases). Trimming left V 4 bases short and J 7 bases short, with 17 bases between. CDR3 length: 14 residues. Per the germline V gene, CDR1 is SGHRS and CDR2 is YFSETQ.

This clone was detected a few times. The chain uses TRBV7-8 and TRBJ1-4; 7 nucleotides agree with TRBD1. Germline CDR1 is SGHVS and CDR2 is FQNEAQ. This CDR3 is built from 16 residues. V shed 0 bases and J 4 bases; nucleotides not matched to a gene: 5. The CDR3 DNA reads TGTGCCAGCAGCTTAGCGAAGGGACAGTTTAATGAAAAACTGTTTTTT. This gives the protein CASSLAKGQFNEKLFF.

This clone came up once. The rearrangement links TRBV6-5 to TRBJ2-7; 10 nucleotides line up with TRBD2. Unmatched junction bases numbered 3, after V lost 4 bases and J lost 0 bases. The V gene's germline CDR1 is MNHEY and CDR2 SVGAGI. This CDR3 spans 15 amino acids. The CDR3 DNA reads as TGTGCCAGCAGTTCGGGACTAGCGCACTCCTACGAGCAGTACTTC. The encoded protein is CASSSGLAHSYEQYF.

J is TRBJ1-5 and V is TRBV10-3; a possible D gene is TRBD1 (6 bases). Germline CDR1 ENHRY, CDR2 SYGVKD. The CDR3 has 15 amino acids. V dropped 6 bases and J dropped 1 base, with 13 bases sitting between them. DNA of the CDR3: TGTGCCATCAGCGCCACCGGACAGAGCAATCAGCCCCAGCATTTT. Translated: CAISATGQSNQPQHF.

The chain carries TRBV18 and TRBJ1-4, with D possibly being TRBD1 (5 bases). Germline V gives CDR1 KGHSH, CDR2 LQKENI. Deletions cut 1 base from V and 7 bases from J, with 13 bases between. The CDR3 has 15 amino acids. DNA for the CDR3: TGTGCCAGCTCACCACAGAGTTTCGGGGGTGAAAAACTGTTTTTT. Its translation: CASSPQSFGGEKLFF.

V gene TRBV6-5 combines with J gene TRBJ2-3, with 7 nucleotides matching TRBD1. The CDR3 runs to 13 residues. Germline V gene lookup returns CDR1 MNHEY and CDR2 SVGAGI. V was clipped by 6 bases and J by 4 bases; unmatched bases: 4. The CDR3 nucleotides are TGTGCCAGCAGAGAAGGGGGCGCAGATACGCAGTATTTT. Translated, it gives CASREGGADTQYF.

This chain connects TRBV5-1 to TRBJ1-1; the D gene is possibly TRBD1 (5 bases). The CDR3 sequence is 15 residues long. Germline assignment: CDR1 SGHRS and CDR2 YFSETQ. The germline V and J ends were trimmed by 0 bases and 7 bases, with 16 bases remaining between them. For the CDR3, the DNA is TGCGCCAGCAGCTTGGCTGGGGGAGAGGGAGGTGAAGCTTTCTTT. The encoded protein is CASSLAGGEGGEAFF.

The CDR3 reads CASSFRQGAIEAFF. CDR3 nucleotides: TGCGCCAGCAGCTTTCGACAGGGGGCAATTGAAGCTTTCTTT. The chain is built from TRBV5-1 and TRBJ1-1, with 10 bases matching TRBD1. V was pared by 2 bases and J by 7 bases, with 5 bases of the junction left unmatched. Germline assignment: CDR1 SGHRS and CDR2 YFSETQ. The CDR3 consists of 14 residues.

This clone came up once. The J gene is TRBJ2-1, the V gene TRBV7-2; 7 bases agree with TRBD1. V lost 0 bases to trimming and J lost 10 bases; unmatched junction nucleotides: 3. This CDR3 region has 13 residues. The germline gives CDR1 SGHTA, CDR2 FQGNSA. Written as DNA, the CDR3 is TGTGCCAGCAGCTTAGCAGGGGGCGCGGAGCAGTTCTTC. Translation: CASSLAGGAEQFF.

V gene TRBV28 combines with J gene TRBJ2-7; 8 nucleotides line up with TRBD1. The germline V gene has CDR1 MDHEN and CDR2 SYDVKM. V dropped 6 bases and J dropped 9; count of bases not matched to a gene: 7. The CDR3 has 12 residues. CDR3 protein: CASSSRGLGQYF. DNA for the CDR3: TGTGCCAGCAGCTCCAGGGGGCTCGGGCAGTACTTC.

The rearrangement uses TRBV5-1 and TRBJ2-2; 12 bases match TRBD2. The CDR3 loop spans 17 amino acids. Germline values: CDR1 SGHRS, CDR2 YFSETQ. V was clipped by 4 bases and J by 3 bases; unmatched bases: 7. CDR3 protein: CASSVRLAGVYTGELFF. As DNA, the CDR3 is TGCGCCAGCAGCGTTAGACTAGCGGGAGTATACACCGGGGAGCTGTTTTTT.

A remark on this clone: The same CDR3 arises from other DNA sequences in this sample as well. V is TRBV28 and J is TRBJ1-5; 7 bases line up with TRBD1. The ends lost 6 bases at V and 3 bases at J; junction bases unmatched: 5. The CDR3 is made up of 14 amino acids. Germline-derived CDR1 and CDR2 are MDHEN and SYDVKM. Here the CDR3 DNA reads TGTGCCAGCAGGCCCGGGACAGTCAATCAGCCCCAGCATTTT. It encodes CASRPGTVNQPQHF.